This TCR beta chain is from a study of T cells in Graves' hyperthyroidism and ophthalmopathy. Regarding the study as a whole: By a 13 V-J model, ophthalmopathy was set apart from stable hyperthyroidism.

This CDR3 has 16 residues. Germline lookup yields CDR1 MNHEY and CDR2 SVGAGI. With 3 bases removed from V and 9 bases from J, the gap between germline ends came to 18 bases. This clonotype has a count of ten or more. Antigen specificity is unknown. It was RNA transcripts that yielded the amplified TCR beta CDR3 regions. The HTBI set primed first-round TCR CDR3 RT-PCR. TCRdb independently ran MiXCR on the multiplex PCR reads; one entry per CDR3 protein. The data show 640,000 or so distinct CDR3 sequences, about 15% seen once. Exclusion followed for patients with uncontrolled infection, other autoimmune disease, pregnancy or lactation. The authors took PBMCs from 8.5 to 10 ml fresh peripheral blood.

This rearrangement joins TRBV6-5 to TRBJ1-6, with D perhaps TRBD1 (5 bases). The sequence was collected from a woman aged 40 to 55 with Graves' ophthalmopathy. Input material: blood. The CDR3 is CASSYLGAKTGSPLHF. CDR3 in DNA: TGTGCCAGCAGTTATCTAGGGGCCAAGACGGGTTCACCCCTCCACTTT.